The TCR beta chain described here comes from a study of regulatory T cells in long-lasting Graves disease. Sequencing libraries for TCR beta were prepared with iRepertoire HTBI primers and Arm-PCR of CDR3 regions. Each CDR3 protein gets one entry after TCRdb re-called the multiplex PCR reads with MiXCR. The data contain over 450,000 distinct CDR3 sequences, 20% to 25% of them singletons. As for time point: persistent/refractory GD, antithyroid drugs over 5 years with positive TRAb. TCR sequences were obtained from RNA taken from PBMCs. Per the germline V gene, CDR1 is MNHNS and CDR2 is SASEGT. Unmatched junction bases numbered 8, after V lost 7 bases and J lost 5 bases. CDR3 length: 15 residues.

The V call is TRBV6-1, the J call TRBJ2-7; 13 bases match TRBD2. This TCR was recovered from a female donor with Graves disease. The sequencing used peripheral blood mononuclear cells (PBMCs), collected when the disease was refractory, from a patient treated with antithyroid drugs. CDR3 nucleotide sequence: TGTGCCAGCAAAGAGGGACTAGCGGGAACCCACGAGCAGTACTTC. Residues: CASKEGLAGTHEQYF.